This record looks at one T cell receptor beta chain sequence and its context. Its specificity is not known. Previously described methods with listed TCR primers produced the bulk TCR libraries. TCRdb re-analysed the PCR reads in MiXCR, keeping a single row per CDR3 protein. The sample shows hundreds of thousands of distinct CDR3 sequences, 25% of them seen only once. The data were obtained in a study of molecular identifiers for immune sequencing clone quantification. The wider study: In replicates, RNA from 20,000 or 100,000 naive CD8 cells was split five ways, four sequenced.

Isolation of naive CD8 T cells was achieved by sorting on a CD8+CD4-CCR7+CD45RA+ phenotype. V lost 3 bases and J 5 bases, leaving 9 bases between the germline ends. CDR1 is KGHDR and CDR2 is SFDVKD in the germline V gene. This CDR3 has 13 amino acids. Overall study findings and caveats: It was shown that clones above 20 RNA copies held over 97% of effector molecules, but under 1% in naive cells.

This TCR derives from a human donor in good health. Some libraries in this study had Jurkat cell RNA spiked in. The sample comprised naive CD8+ T cells from blood, with Jurkat cell RNA spiked in. Subset denoted: FACS-sorted CD8+CD4-CCR7+CD45RA+ naive T cells. The chain carries TRBV24-1 and TRBJ2-5; unclear D gene. CDR3: CATSDTYWETQYF. In DNA form, the CDR3 reads TGTGCCACCAGTGATACGTACTGGGAGACCCAGTACTTC.